What follows are 9 T cell receptor beta chains derived from one specimen sequenced in a study of tumor and adjacent non-tumor tissue in lung cancer. Three rounds of nested PCR, following a modified ARM-PCR protocol, produced the TCRbeta library. Each CDR3 protein is one row after TCRdb ran MiXCR on the multiplex PCR reads. The table shows approximately 100,000 distinct CDR3 sequences, with roughly 77% occurring only once. RNA was extracted from bulk tissue without any cell sorting. The material sequenced was lung tumor tissue. Receptors originate from a woman aged 55-70 years with non-small cell lung cancer.

Comment on this clonotype: An end of the junction differs from the germline gene, which may be a read error. The chain links TRBV4-3 to TRBJ2-5, with 7 bases aligning to TRBD1. This CDR3 region has 15 residues. Germline CDR1 and CDR2: LGHNA and YSLEER. The CDR3 region is CASSQEAPGQQTQHF. The CDR3 DNA is TGCGCCAGCAGCCAAGAGGCCCCGGGACAGCAGACCCAACACTTC.

Turning to this clonotype: A much more abundant neighbour one base away suggests this may be a read error. This CDR3 reads CSVETGTGGELFF. In DNA form, the CDR3 reads TGCAGCGTTGAAACGGGAACAGGCGGGGAGCTGTTTTTT. The chain is built from TRBV29-1 and TRBJ2-2, with D perhaps being TRBD1 or TRBD2 (5 bases each). The V end was cut by 2 bases, the J end by 7 bases, with 11 bases between. Germline loops: CDR1 SQVTM, CDR2 ANQGSEA. This CDR3 spans 13 amino acids.

Note on this clonotype: A much larger clone differs from this one at a single base, so this may be a read error. This chain connects TRBV4-1 to TRBJ1-1; D is unclear. This CDR3 is 14 amino acids long. V was shortened by 1 base and J by 6 bases, with 12 bases between the two germline ends. In germline, CDR1 is MGHRA, CDR2 YSYEKL. CDR3 nucleotide sequence: TGCGCCAGCAGCCAAGGTTTAGCGGTCGCTGAAGCTTTCTTT. This gives the protein CASSQGLAVAEAFF.

For this clonotype: A much larger clone lies a single base off, so this may be a read error. This chain connects TRBV11-1 to TRBJ2-1; D is unclear. Per the germline V gene, CDR1 is SGHAT and CDR2 is FQDESV (reference sequence). The CDR3 extends over 15 amino acids. The CDR3 DNA reads as TGTACCAGCAGCTTATCCCCCCTGGATACGAATGAGCAGTTCTTC. It specifies CTSSLSPLDTNEQFF.

Comment on this clonotype: A much larger clone lies a single base off, so this may be a read error. The rearrangement uses TRBV6-5 and TRBJ2-1; D is possibly TRBD2 (6 bases). This CDR3 has 14 amino acids. In germline, CDR1 is MNHEY, CDR2 SVGAGI. The CDR3 nucleotides are TGTGCCAGCAGTTCCCCCTCTCGGGGGTATGAGCAGTTATTC. Its protein product is CASSSPSRGYEQLF.

The chain is built from TRBV19 and TRBJ2-5; tentatively, D is TRBD1 or TRBD2 (5 bases each). V lost 5 bases to trimming and J lost 3 bases, with 19 bases between them. This CDR3 has 16 residues. Germline V lookup: CDR1 LNHDA, CDR2 SQIVND (reference sequence). CDR3 sequence: CASSPYSGMREETQYF. The CDR3 DNA follows: TGTGCCAGTAGTCCTTATTCAGGGATGAGGGAAGAGACCCAGTACTTC. Looking up the rest from reference TRBV19 and TRBJ2-5 gives the full variable domain: DGGITQSPKYLFRKEGQNVTLSCEQNLNHDAMYWYRQDPGQGLRLIYYSQIVNDFQKGDIAEGYSVSREKKESFPLTVTSAQKNPTAFYLCASSPYSGMREETQYFGPGTRLLVL.

The rearrangement links TRBV29-1 to TRBJ1-2; TRBD1 agrees at 7 bases. Germline CDR1 and CDR2: SQVTM and ANQGSEA. The CDR3 is 12 amino acids. V lost 7 bases to trimming and J lost 11 bases; unmatched junction nucleotides: 13. The CDR3, as DNA: TGCAGCGGTAGAGGGGGCATCAACGCTTACACCTTC. Residues: CSGRGGINAYTF.

This clonotype was counted at least ten times. The CDR3 coding sequence is TGTGCCAGCAGCTCCGCGACAGGGAGCACTGAAGCTTTCTTT. Protein sequence: CASSSATGSTEAFF. This chain links TRBV7-8 with TRBJ1-1; 7 nucleotides line up with TRBD1. The CDR3 length is 14 residues. V gave up 4 bases and J gave up 4 bases; unmatched junction bases: 6. The germline V gene encodes CDR1 SGHVS and CDR2 FQNEAQ.

A remark on this clonotype: A much larger clonotype is one base distant, so this may be a read error. The gene calls are TRBV29-1 and TRBJ2-2, with D perhaps matching TRBD1 or TRBD2 (5 bases each). Germline CDR1 and CDR2: SQVTM and ANQGSEA. CDR3 length equals 14 residues. The CDR3 nucleotides read TGCAGCGCCCAGTGGGGCGGAATCACCGGGAAGCTGTTTTTT. Protein: CSAQWGGITGKLFF.